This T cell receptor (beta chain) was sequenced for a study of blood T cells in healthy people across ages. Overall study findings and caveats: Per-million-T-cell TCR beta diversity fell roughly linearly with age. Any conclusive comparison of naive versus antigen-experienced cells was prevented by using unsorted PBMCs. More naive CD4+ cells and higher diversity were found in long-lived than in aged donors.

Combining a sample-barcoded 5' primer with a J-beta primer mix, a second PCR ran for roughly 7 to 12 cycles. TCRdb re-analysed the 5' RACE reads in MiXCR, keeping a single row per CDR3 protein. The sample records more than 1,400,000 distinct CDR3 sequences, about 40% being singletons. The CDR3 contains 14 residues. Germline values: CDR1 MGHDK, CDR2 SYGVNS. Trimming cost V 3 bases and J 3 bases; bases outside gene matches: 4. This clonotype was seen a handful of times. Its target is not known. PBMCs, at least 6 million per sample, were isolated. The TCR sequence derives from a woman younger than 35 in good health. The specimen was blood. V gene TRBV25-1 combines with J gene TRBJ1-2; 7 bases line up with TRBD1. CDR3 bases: TGTGCCAGCAGTGAGGGGGGGACAGACTATGGCTACACCTTC. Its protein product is CASSEGGTDYGYTF.